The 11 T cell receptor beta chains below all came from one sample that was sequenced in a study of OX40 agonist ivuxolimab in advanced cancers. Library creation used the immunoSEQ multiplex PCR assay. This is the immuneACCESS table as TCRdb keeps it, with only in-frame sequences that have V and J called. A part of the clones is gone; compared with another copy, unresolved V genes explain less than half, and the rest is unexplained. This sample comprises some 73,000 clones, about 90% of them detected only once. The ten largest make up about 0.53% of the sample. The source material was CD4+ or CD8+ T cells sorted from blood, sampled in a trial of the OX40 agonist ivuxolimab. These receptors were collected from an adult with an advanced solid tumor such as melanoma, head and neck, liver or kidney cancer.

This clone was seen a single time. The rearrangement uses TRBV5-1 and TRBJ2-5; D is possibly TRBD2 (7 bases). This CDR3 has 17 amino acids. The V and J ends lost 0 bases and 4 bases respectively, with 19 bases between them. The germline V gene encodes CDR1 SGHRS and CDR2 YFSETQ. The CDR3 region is CASSLAGRGARRETQYF. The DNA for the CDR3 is TGCGCCAGCAGCTTGGCCGGTCGGGGGGCGCGGAGAGAGACCCAGTACTTC. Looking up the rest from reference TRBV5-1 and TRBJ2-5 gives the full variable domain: KAGVTQTPRYLIKTRGQQVTLSCSPISGHRSVSWYQQTPGQGLQFLFEYFSETQRNKGNFPGRFSGRQFSNSRSEMNVSTLELGDSALYLCASSLAGRGARRETQYFGPGTRLLVL.

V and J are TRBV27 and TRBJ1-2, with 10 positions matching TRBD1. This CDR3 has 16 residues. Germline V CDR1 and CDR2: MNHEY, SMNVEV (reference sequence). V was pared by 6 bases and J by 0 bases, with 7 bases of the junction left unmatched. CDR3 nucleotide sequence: TGTGCCAGCAGAGAGGACAGGGGGAGAGCTAACTATGGCTACACCTTC. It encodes CASREDRGRANYGYTF.

The CDR3 coding sequence is TGTGCTAGTGGTCCGGGCGGGGCAGGGGAGACCCAGTACTTC. It translates to CASGPGGAGETQYF. The chain uses TRBV12-5 and TRBJ2-5, with D possibly matching TRBD2 (6 bases). This CDR3 comprises 14 residues. V shed 5 bases and J shed 5 bases, with 15 bases lying between them. The germline gives CDR1 LGHNT, CDR2 FRNRAP.

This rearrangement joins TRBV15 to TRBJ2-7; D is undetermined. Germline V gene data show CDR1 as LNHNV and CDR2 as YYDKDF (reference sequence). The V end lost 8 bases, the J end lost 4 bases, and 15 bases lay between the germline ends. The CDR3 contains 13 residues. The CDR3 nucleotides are TGTGCCACCGGTGAACCATGGGGTTACGAGCAGTACTTC. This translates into CATGEPWGYEQYF.

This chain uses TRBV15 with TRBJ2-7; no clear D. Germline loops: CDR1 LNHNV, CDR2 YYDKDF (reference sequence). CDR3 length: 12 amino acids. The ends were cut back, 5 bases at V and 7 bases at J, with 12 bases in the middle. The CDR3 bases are TGTGCCACCAGCCTTCCCTGGGGAGAGCAGTACTTC. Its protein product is CATSLPWGEQYF.

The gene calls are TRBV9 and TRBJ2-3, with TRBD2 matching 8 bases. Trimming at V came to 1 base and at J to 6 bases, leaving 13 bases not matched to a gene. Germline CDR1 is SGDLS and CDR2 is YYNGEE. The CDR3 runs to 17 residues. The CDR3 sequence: CASSVKSSGSGGDTQYF. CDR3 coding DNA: TGTGCCAGCAGCGTAAAGTCCAGCGGGAGTGGTGGGGATACGCAGTATTTT.

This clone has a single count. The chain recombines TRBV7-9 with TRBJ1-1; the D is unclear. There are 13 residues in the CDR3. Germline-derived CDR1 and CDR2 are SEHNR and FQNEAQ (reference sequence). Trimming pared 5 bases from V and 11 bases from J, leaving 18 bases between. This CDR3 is CASSPQKVVSAFF. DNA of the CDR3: TGTGCCAGCAGCCCTCAAAAGGTGGTATCGGCTTTCTTT.

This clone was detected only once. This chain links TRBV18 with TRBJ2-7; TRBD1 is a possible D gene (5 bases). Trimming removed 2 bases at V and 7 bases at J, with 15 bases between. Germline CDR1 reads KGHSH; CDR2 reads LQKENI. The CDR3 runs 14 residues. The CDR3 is CASSPGAPYLEQYF. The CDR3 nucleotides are TGTGCCAGCTCACCAGGGGCGCCCTACCTGGAGCAGTACTTC.

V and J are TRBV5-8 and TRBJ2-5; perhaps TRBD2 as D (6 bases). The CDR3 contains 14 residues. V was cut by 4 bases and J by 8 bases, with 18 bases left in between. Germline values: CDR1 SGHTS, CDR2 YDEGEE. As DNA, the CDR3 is TGTGCCAGCAGCCCCGTAGCGGACCTGGGAACCCAGTACTTC. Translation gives CASSPVADLGTQYF.

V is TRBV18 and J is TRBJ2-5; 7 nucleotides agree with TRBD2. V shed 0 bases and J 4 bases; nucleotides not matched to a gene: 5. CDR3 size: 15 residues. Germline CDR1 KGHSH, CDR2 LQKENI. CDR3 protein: CASSPPSGGSETQYF. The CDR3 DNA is TGTGCCAGCTCACCACCCTCGGGGGGATCAGAGACCCAGTACTTC.

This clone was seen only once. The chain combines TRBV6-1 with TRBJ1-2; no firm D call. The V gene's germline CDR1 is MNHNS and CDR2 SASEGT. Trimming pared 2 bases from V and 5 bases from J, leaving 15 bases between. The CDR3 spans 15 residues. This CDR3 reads CASSEWDQPIYGYTF. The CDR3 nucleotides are TGTGCCAGCAGTGAATGGGATCAGCCAATTTATGGCTACACCTTC.